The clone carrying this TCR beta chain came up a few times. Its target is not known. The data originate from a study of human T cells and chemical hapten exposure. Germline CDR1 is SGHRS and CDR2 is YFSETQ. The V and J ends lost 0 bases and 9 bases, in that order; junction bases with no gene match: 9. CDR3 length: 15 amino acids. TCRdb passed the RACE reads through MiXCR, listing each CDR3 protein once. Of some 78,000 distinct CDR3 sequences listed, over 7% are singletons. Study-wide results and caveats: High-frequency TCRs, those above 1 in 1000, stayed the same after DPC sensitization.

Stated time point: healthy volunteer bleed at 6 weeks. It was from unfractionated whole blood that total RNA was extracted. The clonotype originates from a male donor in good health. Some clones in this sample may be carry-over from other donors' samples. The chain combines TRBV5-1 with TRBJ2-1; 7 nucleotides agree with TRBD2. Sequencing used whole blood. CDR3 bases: TGCGCCAGCAGCTTGGACCGGGGGGAATGGGGTGAGCAGTTCTTC. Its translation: CASSLDRGEWGEQFF.